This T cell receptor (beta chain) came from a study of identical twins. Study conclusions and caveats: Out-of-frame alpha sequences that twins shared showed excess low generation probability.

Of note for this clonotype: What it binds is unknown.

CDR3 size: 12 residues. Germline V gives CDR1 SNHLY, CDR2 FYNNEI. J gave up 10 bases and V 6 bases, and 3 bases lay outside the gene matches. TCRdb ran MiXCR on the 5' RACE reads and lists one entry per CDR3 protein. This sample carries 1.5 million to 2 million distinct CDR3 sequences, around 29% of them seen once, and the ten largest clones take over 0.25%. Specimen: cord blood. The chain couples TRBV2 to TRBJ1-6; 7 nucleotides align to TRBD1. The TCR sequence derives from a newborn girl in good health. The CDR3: CASRRQGSPLHF. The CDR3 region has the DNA TGTGCCAGCAGAAGACAGGGATCACCCCTCCACTTT.